One and the same sample provided the 10 T cell receptor beta chains below, sequenced in a study of cytomegalovirus exposure and HLA in healthy donors. With 60 Vbeta and 13 Jbeta primers, the PCR was carried out. The data were produced by immunoSEQ multiplex PCR, yet TCRdb's version contains in-frame clones alone and is incomplete. This repertoire shows about 69,000 clones, approximately 80% found once; its top ten account for more than 3%. Sequenced material: PBMCs. The receptor source for this set is a man aged 18 to 30 in good health and CMV-seronegative.

J is TRBJ2-3 and V is TRBV28, with 7 bases matching TRBD1. Losses at the gene ends were 3 bases for V and 2 bases for J; bases not matched to a gene: 2. The length of the CDR3 is 14 residues. Germline CDR1 and CDR2: MDHEN and SYDVKM. CDR3 sequence reads: CASSFDRATDTQYF. The DNA of the CDR3 is TGTGCCAGCAGTTTCGACAGGGCCACAGATACGCAGTATTTT.

The chain has TRBV18 and TRBJ2-5, with D perhaps matching TRBD2 (6 bases). The CDR3 is 19 amino acids. Germline V gives CDR1 KGHSH, CDR2 LQKENI. The V and J ends lost 1 base and 4 bases respectively, with 25 bases between them. The CDR3 nucleotides read TGTGCCAGCTCACCACTTTTTTCAACTTTGCGGAGGAGGGGAGAGACCCAGTACTTC. Translation gives CASSPLFSTLRRRGETQYF.

The V call is TRBV6-6, the J call TRBJ2-3; D might be TRBD2 (6 bases). This CDR3 has 16 residues. V was pared by 1 base and J by 4 bases, with 15 bases between. The germline CDR1 and CDR2 sequences are MNHNY and SVGAGI (reference sequence). The CDR3 here is CASSYYRDGGSDTQYF. The CDR3 DNA reads TGTGCCAGCAGTTACTACCGGGACGGGGGATCAGATACGCAGTATTTT.

The chain employs TRBV25-1 and TRBJ2-1, with D possibly being TRBD2 (6 bases). This CDR3 spans 15 amino acids. Trimming stripped 6 bases from V and 7 bases from J, with 19 bases between. Germline V gene data show CDR1 as MGHDK and CDR2 as SYGVNS. The CDR3 sequence is CASRGVRGTVNEQFF. The CDR3 DNA follows: TGTGCCAGCAGGGGGGTACGCGGGACGGTGAATGAGCAGTTCTTC.

The chain is built from TRBV9 and TRBJ2-3; D is possibly TRBD2 (5 bases). The V and J ends lost 4 bases and 2 bases respectively, with 17 bases between them. CDR3 length: 16 residues. Germline CDR1 SGDLS, CDR2 YYNGEE. CDR3 bases: TGTGCCAGCAGCTCCTTCGGGCCTAGCTACACAGATACGCAGTATTTT. It is translated as CASSSFGPSYTDTQYF.

This chain uses TRBV9 with TRBJ2-5; 8 bases line up with TRBD1. Germline V gives CDR1 SGDLS, CDR2 YYNGEE. V lost 3 bases, J lost 2 bases, and 0 bases stayed unmatched. The CDR3 loop spans 13 amino acids. The CDR3 region has the DNA TGTGCCAGCAGCGGGGACAGGCAAGAGACCCAGTACTTC. This codes for CASSGDRQETQYF.

The rearrangement uses TRBV7-8 and TRBJ1-6; 8 bases line up with TRBD1. Trimming removed 5 bases from V and 7 bases from J; junction bases left unmatched: 7. Germline values: CDR1 SGHVS, CDR2 FQNEAQ. This CDR3 comprises 15 residues. CDR3 amino acids: CASSPRQGTNSPLHF. The CDR3 bases are TGTGCCAGCAGCCCCAGACAGGGGACCAATTCACCCCTCCACTTT.

The genes are TRBV28 and TRBJ1-1, with D possibly matching TRBD1 (5 bases). The V gene lost 6 bases and the J gene lost 8 bases, with 10 bases spanning the gap. The CDR3 is 11 residues long. CDR1 is MDHEN and CDR2 is SYDVKM in the germline V gene. The CDR3 nucleotides are TGTGCCAGCAGCCTCGACAGCGAAGCTTTCTTT. Translating it yields CASSLDSEAFF.

The chain is built from TRBV5-6 and TRBJ1-1; 8 positions match TRBD1. Germline V gene lookup returns CDR1 SGHDT and CDR2 YYEEEE. V lost 4 bases to trimming and J lost 4 bases; unmatched junction nucleotides: 6. The CDR3 covers 14 residues. CDR3 nucleotide sequence: TGTGCCAGCAGCCTACAGGGGGTTCCCACTGAAGCTTTCTTT. Residues: CASSLQGVPTEAFF.

J is TRBJ2-7 and V is TRBV4-1, with 7 nucleotides matching TRBD2. This CDR3 has 15 amino acids. Germline lookup yields CDR1 MGHRA and CDR2 YSYEKL. J gave up 4 bases and V 0 bases, and 6 bases lay outside the gene matches. CDR3 DNA: TGCGCCAGCAGCCAAGAGGGGGTGGGGGGGTACGAGCAGTACTTC. Its translation: CASSQEGVGGYEQYF.